This T cell receptor beta chain was captured by sequencing in a study of technical replicates of blood from several donors. The trim removed 6 bases at V and 3 bases at J, leaving 8 bases unmatched. Germline V gives CDR1 LNHDA, CDR2 SQIVND (reference sequence). The CDR3 is 16 amino acids. Measured with immunoSEQ multiplex PCR; TCRdb has only the in-frame clones, and not every one. Of about 98,000 clones in the sample, 95% are singletons; the top ten hold approximately 0.23%. This sequence was found in a human donor in good health. Sequencing was done on a sample of T cells isolated from PBMCs. The chain uses TRBV19 and TRBJ2-3, with 11 bases aligning to TRBD1. Here the CDR3 reads CASRSLGTGGTDTQYF. The CDR3 DNA follows: TGTGCCAGTAGGAGTCTTGGGACAGGGGGGACAGATACGCAGTATTTT.